The rows below give T cell receptor beta chains drawn from one sample of a study of T cell clonotyping in hematopoietic cell transplantation. Assay used: immunoSEQ multiplex PCR; TCRdb lists only in-frame clones, some missing. The sample includes some 15,000 clones, under 90% of them seen just once. Sequencing input: peripheral blood mononuclear cells. The source of these receptors is a man in his forties or fifties in good health. Some clones in this sample may be carry-over from other donors' samples. Both conserved end residues are part of each CDR3. D genes are given only for firm matches.

V	D	J	DNA	CDR3
TRBV15	TRBD1	TRBJ1-6	TGTGCCACCAGCTCCGGACAGGATAATTCACCCCTCCACTTT	CATSSGQDNSPLHF
TRBV14	TRBD1	TRBJ1-6	TGTGCCAGCAGCCGGGGACAGATTTCACCCCTCCACTTT	CASSRGQISPLHF
TRBV28	.	TRBJ2-7	TGTGCCAGCAGTTTGGACACAAACTACGAGCAGTACTTC	CASSLDTNYEQYF
TRBV6-1	.	TRBJ2-7	TGTGCCAGCAGTGAAGACGGGCCAGAAGACCCGCGCGACGAGCAGTACTTC	CASSEDGPEDPRDEQYF
TRBV4-2	.	TRBJ1-2	TGTGCCAGCAGTCCTCAGACACCAGACTATGGCTACACCTTC	CASSPQTPDYGYTF
TRBV7-9	.	TRBJ1-6	TGTGCCAGCAGCTTCGGCAATTCACCCCTCCACTTT	CASSFGNSPLHF
TRBV7-6	.	TRBJ1-6	TGTGCCAGCAGCTTAGGGGGGCCTGGTAATTCACCCCTCCACTTT	CASSLGGPGNSPLHF
TRBV2	.	TRBJ1-6	TGTGCCAGCAGCCCAGGGAGTTCACCCCTCCACTTT	CASSPGSSPLHF
TRBV27	.	TRBJ2-7	TGTGCCAGCAGTTTAAAAAACGGCTACGAGCAGTACTTC	CASSLKNGYEQYF
TRBV6-5	TRBD1	TRBJ2-7	TGTGCCAGCAGTTGGGGACAGGGAATATCAGCCTACGAGCAGTACTTC	CASSWGQGISAYEQYF
TRBV27	TRBD1	TRBJ1-5	TGTGCCAGCAGTTCAGTTCCTAGGACAGGGGTTCAGCCCCAGCATTTT	CASSSVPRTGVQPQHF